This TCR beta chain was recovered during a study of PD-1 blockade in classical Hodgkin lymphoma. Relapse was seen in all patients after autologous stem cell transplantation, and brentuximab vedotin exposure was variable. Assay used: immunoSEQ multiplex PCR; TCRdb lists only in-frame clones, some missing. The table includes roughly 140,000 clones, around 84% detected once. This clone has more than one count but fewer than ten. J was trimmed by 4 bases and V by 5 bases; bases with no gene match: 4. Germline lookup yields CDR1 SEHNR and CDR2 FQNEAQ (reference sequence). The CDR3 contains 14 residues. The sequences come from peripheral blood mononuclear cells (PBMCs), collected before the second cycle of nivolumab. This chain joins TRBV7-9 and TRBJ1-5; 8 positions match TRBD1. The sequence was collected from a human donor with classical Hodgkin lymphoma. DNA for the CDR3: TGTGCCAGCAGCCTGGACAGGGCGAATCAGCCCCAGCATTTT. It translates to CASSLDRANQPQHF.